This T cell receptor beta chain originates from a study of blood T cell repertoires in COVID-19. Across the study: Donors in the United States, Italy and Spain gave samples during acute or convalescent COVID-19. PBMCs, B-cell-depleted T cells, or T cells were the source of the cDNA or gDNA that made up the material.

The V gene's germline CDR1 is SNHLY and CDR2 FYNNEI. The CDR3 consists of 14 residues. V was shortened by 7 bases and J by 0 bases, with 12 bases between the two germline ends. This clone was detected only once. Repertoires were generated with immunoSEQ multiplex PCR, while TCRdb's copy carries only in-frame clones and drops some. The sample has about 270,000 clones, approximately 83% seen once. Material for sequencing was peripheral blood. The receptor was isolated from a woman in her seventies with acute or convalescent COVID-19. The V call is TRBV2, the J call TRBJ1-2; no definite D call. CDR3 sequence (DNA): TGTGCCAGCACGCCCCTGCGGGCTAACTATGGCTACACCTTC. Encoded protein: CASTPLRANYGYTF.